This TCR beta chain was documented in a study of T cells in Graves' hyperthyroidism and ophthalmopathy. This clonotype was observed at least ten times. This CDR3 is built from 14 residues. With V trimmed by 5 bases and J by 4 bases, 7 bases remained unmatched. Germline CDR1 is MNHNS and CDR2 is SASEGT. Amplification of TCR beta CDR3 regions used RNA as the template. The TCR CDR3 first-round RT-PCR relied on the HTBI primer set. MiXCR, applied by TCRdb to the multiplex PCR reads, yields one record per CDR3 protein. The sample shows hundreds of thousands of distinct CDR3 sequences, about 14% of them seen only once.

Sequencing was done on a sample of blood. The rearrangement links TRBV6-1 to TRBJ2-5; 7 nucleotides align to TRBD1. The origin of this receptor is a woman between 50 and 59 years old with Graves' ophthalmopathy. The CDR3 coding sequence is TGTGCCAGCAGTTCGACAGGGCAGGTAGAGACCCAGTACTTC. This translates into CASSSTGQVETQYF.